Listed here are 5 T cell receptor beta chains from one sample, sequenced in a study of neoadjuvant anti-PD-1 for oral cavity cancer. TCRdb's copy holds only in-frame clones and misses some; the assay was immunoSEQ multiplex PCR. This sample has thousands of clones, with around three quarters found just once. The time point denotes: after neoadjuvant nivolumab, at surgical resection. The source material was PBMCs, sampled after nivolumab (anti-PD-1) treatment. The receptor set was obtained from a person aged 35-79 years with oral cavity squamous cell carcinoma.

This CDR3 is CASRFGDSYQNEQYF. CDR3 sequence (DNA): TGTGCCAGCAGATTTGGGGACAGCTATCAAAACGAGCAGTACTTC. The chain joins TRBV27 to TRBJ2-7, with 7 bases identical to TRBD1. There are 15 residues in the CDR3. Germline values: CDR1 MNHEY, CDR2 SMNVEV (reference sequence). V was clipped by 6 bases and J by 5 bases; unmatched bases: 13.

This sequence joins TRBV19 and TRBJ2-4; 9 positions agree with TRBD2. CDR1 LNHDA and CDR2 SQIVND come from the germline V gene (reference sequence). Trimming removed 5 bases from V and 3 bases from J; junction bases left unmatched: 17. This CDR3 contains 19 residues. This CDR3 reads CASSFTVSGGFEGKNIQYF. In DNA form, the CDR3 reads TGTGCCAGTAGTTTTACGGTCAGCGGGGGGTTCGAGGGCAAAAACATTCAGTACTTC.

The genes are TRBV5-1 and TRBJ1-1; the D is unclear. Germline CDR1 reads SGHRS; CDR2 reads YFSETQ. This CDR3 contains 13 residues. V was clipped by 4 bases and J by 1 base, with 8 bases between them. The CDR3 DNA is TGCGCCAGCAGCCCCCCCGGGAACACTGAAGCTTTCTTT. It is translated as CASSPPGNTEAFF.

The rearrangement joins TRBV7-9 to TRBJ1-1; D not resolved. This CDR3 comprises 15 residues. V gave up 7 bases and J gave up 6 bases, with 21 bases separating them. CDR1 is SEHNR and CDR2 is FQNEAQ in the germline V gene (reference sequence). CDR3 nucleotide sequence: TGTGCCAGCACCCGTTCGGGCCGGAGGATCCCTGAAGCTTTCTTT. It codes for CASTRSGRRIPEAFF.

This clone appeared a single time. This chain connects TRBV30 to TRBJ2-3, with D perhaps TRBD2 (6 bases). The CDR3 spans 13 residues. The V gene lost 0 bases and the J gene lost 12 bases, with 16 bases spanning the gap. CDR1 and CDR2 from the germline V gene are GTSNPN and SVGIG (reference sequence). CDR3 protein: CAWSVQEGEVQYF. Here the CDR3 DNA reads TGTGCCTGGAGTGTACAGGAGGGAGAGGTCCAGTATTTT.